The rows below give T cell receptor beta chains drawn from one sample of a study of blood T cells in healthy people across ages. TCRdb passed the 5' RACE reads through MiXCR, listing each CDR3 protein once. The table shows about 640,000 distinct CDR3 sequences, with under 65% occurring only once. Sequencing used blood. Every receptor here comes from a man between 60 and 75 years old in good health. The CDR3 runs from the conserved cysteine through the conserved F or W. The D gene is left open where the match is weak.

D gene: .
J gene: TRBJ1-2
V gene: TRBV3-1
CDR3 protein: CASSESSPQVTGGYTF

D gene: TRBD2
J gene: TRBJ2-7
V gene: TRBV5-1
CDR3 protein: CASSFSSGGPSYEQYF

D gene: .
J gene: TRBJ2-7
V gene: TRBV5-1
CDR3 protein: CASSLDSSREQYF

D gene: TRBD2
J gene: TRBJ2-3
V gene: TRBV20-1
CDR3 protein: CSVLAGEDTQYF

D gene: .
J gene: TRBJ1-2
V gene: TRBV12-3/TRBV12-4
CDR3 protein: CASSVVQSYGYTF

D gene: TRBD2
J gene: TRBJ2-5
V gene: TRBV7-7
CDR3 protein: CASSYGGSGGHQETQYF

D gene: .
J gene: TRBJ1-1
V gene: TRBV14
CDR3 protein: CASSQTVSRAFF

D gene: .
J gene: TRBJ2-5
V gene: TRBV2
CDR3 protein: CASRGLNPPETQYF

D gene: .
J gene: TRBJ2-6
V gene: TRBV6-1
CDR3 protein: CASSAPGQPNVLTF

D gene: TRBD1
J gene: TRBJ2-7
V gene: TRBV5-1
CDR3 protein: CASSMGGQDYEQYF

D gene: TRBD1
J gene: TRBJ1-2
V gene: TRBV5-1
CDR3 protein: CASSNLGTGLRGYTF

D gene: .
J gene: TRBJ1-4
V gene: TRBV10-3
CDR3 protein: CAIGPGREKLFF

D gene: .
J gene: TRBJ2-3
V gene: TRBV3-1
CDR3 protein: CASSQDPLSTQYF

D gene: TRBD2
J gene: TRBJ2-1
V gene: TRBV10-3
CDR3 protein: CAISAAGRDNEQFF

D gene: .
J gene: TRBJ2-6
V gene: TRBV21-1
CDR3 protein: CASSKGQESSGANVLTF

D gene: .
J gene: TRBJ2-2
V gene: TRBV5-6
CDR3 protein: CASSLIGVVGELFF

D gene: .
J gene: TRBJ2-5
V gene: TRBV6-1
CDR3 protein: CASIRTWGHQETQYF

D gene: .
J gene: TRBJ2-6
V gene: TRBV18
CDR3 protein: CASLPRESGANVLTF

D gene: TRBD2
J gene: TRBJ2-5
V gene: TRBV29-1
CDR3 protein: CSVDRGLGTSVPETQYF

D gene: TRBD2
J gene: TRBJ2-7
V gene: TRBV2
CDR3 protein: CASSLRLARGSYEQYF

D gene: TRBD2
J gene: TRBJ2-1
V gene: TRBV7-2
CDR3 protein: CASSTVAGSRYNEQFF

D gene: .
J gene: TRBJ2-1
V gene: TRBV10-3
CDR3 protein: CAAQGTNYNEQFF

D gene: .
J gene: TRBJ2-3
V gene: TRBV20-1
CDR3 protein: CSAPAPADTQYF

D gene: .
J gene: TRBJ1-2
V gene: TRBV20-1
CDR3 protein: CSARNPGRFSLDGYTF

D gene: .
J gene: TRBJ2-5
V gene: TRBV6-2/TRBV6-3
CDR3 protein: CASRNSWEAQETQYF

D gene: .
J gene: TRBJ2-1
V gene: TRBV27
CDR3 protein: CASSSRVGDNEQFF

D gene: TRBD2
J gene: TRBJ2-1
V gene: TRBV3-1
CDR3 protein: CASSRGLGGRTQFF

D gene: .
J gene: TRBJ1-1
V gene: TRBV5-5
CDR3 protein: CASRYNTEAFF

D gene: TRBD1
J gene: TRBJ1-5
V gene: TRBV20-1
CDR3 protein: CSAKTGGTYQPQHF

D gene: TRBD1
J gene: TRBJ2-7
V gene: TRBV19
CDR3 protein: CASSIAVGTGGVYEQYF

D gene: TRBD1
J gene: TRBJ2-5
V gene: TRBV5-4
CDR3 protein: CASSLYRGSKTQYF

D gene: TRBD1
J gene: TRBJ2-3
V gene: TRBV5-1
CDR3 protein: CASSLAGQGLDTQYF

D gene: .
J gene: TRBJ1-6
V gene: TRBV7-9
CDR3 protein: CASSSTTDSPLHF

D gene: TRBD2
J gene: TRBJ2-1
V gene: TRBV11-2
CDR3 protein: CASSVLAGGYNEQFF

D gene: TRBD1
J gene: TRBJ2-3
V gene: TRBV24-1
CDR3 protein: CATGANRGRDTQYF

D gene: .
J gene: TRBJ2-1
V gene: TRBV12-3/TRBV12-4
CDR3 protein: CASGLGGRTEQFF

D gene: .
J gene: TRBJ2-7
V gene: TRBV2
CDR3 protein: CASGGAGSYEQYF

D gene: TRBD1
J gene: TRBJ1-2
V gene: TRBV20-1
CDR3 protein: CSAFPGQGHGYTF

D gene: TRBD2
J gene: TRBJ2-1
V gene: TRBV5-5
CDR3 protein: CASSASGGWDEQFF

D gene: .
J gene: TRBJ2-6
V gene: TRBV18
CDR3 protein: CASSPNPQGSGANVLTF

D gene: .
J gene: TRBJ2-5
V gene: TRBV6-1
CDR3 protein: CASTPTEAGRWETQYF

D gene: .
J gene: TRBJ1-6
V gene: TRBV20-1
CDR3 protein: CSARDSQGPHNSPLHF

D gene: .
J gene: TRBJ1-6
V gene: TRBV6-6
CDR3 protein: CASRNTGSPLHF

D gene: TRBD2
J gene: TRBJ2-1
V gene: TRBV6-2/TRBV6-3
CDR3 protein: CASSIQPQLAGLYNEQFF

D gene: .
J gene: TRBJ2-5
V gene: TRBV25-1
CDR3 protein: CASSESWTTQTQYF

D gene: .
J gene: TRBJ1-2
V gene: TRBV20-1
CDR3 protein: CSARLPDGYTF

D gene: TRBD1
J gene: TRBJ2-7
V gene: TRBV6-5
CDR3 protein: CASSKTGTGSGEQYF

D gene: TRBD2
J gene: TRBJ2-7
V gene: TRBV20-1
CDR3 protein: CSASGGGPYEQYF

D gene: TRBD2
J gene: .
V gene: TRBV7-9
CDR3 protein: CASSLRGAGLRETQYF

D gene: .
J gene: TRBJ1-2
V gene: TRBV12-3/TRBV12-4
CDR3 protein: CASSMTRHGYTF

D gene: .
J gene: TRBJ2-5
V gene: TRBV9
CDR3 protein: CASSAAGIQETQYF

D gene: .
J gene: TRBJ1-2
V gene: TRBV7-9
CDR3 protein: CASSLGGLRGYTF

D gene: TRBD1
J gene: TRBJ2-6
V gene: TRBV7-9
CDR3 protein: CASSLIKGAPPGANVLTF

D gene: .
J gene: TRBJ2-5
V gene: TRBV5-1
CDR3 protein: CASSLNAAGSETQYF

D gene: .
J gene: TRBJ1-2
V gene: TRBV7-2
CDR3 protein: CASSTDRDTHGYTF